This T cell receptor beta chain was found in a study of shared clonotypes between healthy human individuals. Study results and caveats: All-four-donor shared clonotypes had higher generation probabilities than non-shared clonotypes did.

A word on this clone: What it binds is not known.

Sorted-subset replicate PCR reactions were performed with around 200 ng DNA, corresponding to roughly 30,000 T cell genomes. The method was immunoSEQ multiplex PCR; TCRdb's version includes in-frame clones alone and lacks a portion of them. The table lists about 690,000 clones, about 90% of them singletons. The CDR3 contains 12 residues. Germline V gives CDR1 SQVTM, CDR2 ANQGSEA. The ends were cut back, 4 bases at V and 0 bases at J, with 7 bases in the middle. The chain couples TRBV29-1 to TRBJ2-7; D gene unclear. What was sequenced was memory CD8+ T cells from PBMCs. Subset of the sample: CD45RO+ cells pooled with CCR7-negative TemRA cells. The source of this sequence is a man aged 18 to 30 in good health. Some clones in this sample may be carry-over from other donors' samples. The DNA of the CDR3 is TGCAGCGTTGTAGTATCCTCCTACGAGCAGTACTTC. This gives the protein CSVVVSSYEQYF.